This T cell receptor (beta chain) was identified during a study of cytomegalovirus exposure and HLA in healthy donors (dated by TCRdb to about 2017). About the full investigation: In an earlier analysis of some 550 of the donors, about 260 Gb of sequence data and some 100 million unique TCR beta sequences from 150 million to 200 million T cells were reported. Around 300 gigabases of sequencing data and 70 million to 85 million unique TCR sequences were included in an early release covering several hundred HLA-typed donors. Among the roughly 390 genotyped donors, 81% belonged to the genetic ancestry cluster associated with self-reported Caucasian donors. The study was designed to test whether signatures of past pathogen exposure could be identified by cataloging public T cell receptors. The T cell repertoires of 666 subjects were profiled by immunosequencing and related to cytomegalovirus serostatus. In addition to the first cohort of roughly 670 subjects, a separate validation cohort of approximately 120 different subjects was used. To predict cytomegalovirus infection status, the study brought together high-throughput TCR immunosequencing, statistical association of individual TCRs with disease status, and machine learning. A later analysis re-examined previously published TCR beta repertoires from about 700 donors and added high-resolution HLA genotyping to investigate patterns of TCR occurrence. The later analysis used no new phenotypic data to find candidate immune exposures, relying instead on TCR beta sequences and their occurrence across donors. An earlier analysis of around 580 of the donors used high-throughput TCR beta sequencing to judge whether each TCR beta V gene segment behaved as functional or pseudogenic. Alongside the repertoire data, information on donor age, sex, ethnicity and CMV serostatus was compiled. Genome-wide SNP genotypes for about 65% of the roughly 670 donors were used in a later genetic analysis, which treated that subset as a discovery cohort. Every repertoire in the discovery cohort had been generated on one and the same sequencing platform. HLA typing covered class I and class II loci at four-digit resolution. The number of typed donors differed by locus: roughly 620-630 for A, B, C, DRB1 and DQB1; 522 for DQA1; some 590 for DPA1; and 400 to 480 for DPB1. A few DR-DQ haplotypes were treated as single units for association and clustering because of strong linkage in the cohort. On average, 235,054 unique TCR beta nucleotide sequences were sequenced per donor among roughly 430 genotyped donors of the cohort, with around 19% of those sequences being non-productive.

The library was produced with the immunoSEQ multiplex PCR assay. A mixture of 60 forward primers for TCR Vbeta segments and 13 reverse primers for TCR Jbeta segments was used in the multiplex PCR. A multiplex PCR assay on genomic DNA amplified the CDR3 region of rearranged TCR beta genes. The Illumina HiSeq System was used to sequence the amplified TCR beta libraries as 87-base-pair reads. Per the authors' processing: A later analysis tallied about 77 million unique TCR beta chains across the 660 or so repertoires, and some 10 million of those chains were shared by two or more donors. Raw reads were error-corrected and collapsed into unique sequences by a nearest-neighbor algorithm in which closely related sequences were merged to remove PCR and sequencing errors. Alignment of CDR3 sequences to IMGT reference sequences was used to assign V, D and J gene segments. For a sequence to be retained, a match of at least six nucleotides was required to both a V gene segment and a J gene segment. Rearrangements were classified as productive when the CDR3 lacked stop codons and remained in frame with V and J, and all other rearrangements were classified as non-productive. CDR3 was defined by IMGT convention, running from the second conserved V-encoded cysteine to the conserved J-encoded phenylalanine. In an earlier analysis of around 570 of the donors, sequences lacking an unambiguous match to a single V gene segment were excluded. An earlier analysis of just under 600 of the donors called V segments functional above 56.7% productive rearrangements and segregating when the between-donor standard deviation exceeded 5%. A statistical classification framework was built to diagnose cytomegalovirus status from the catalog of TCR beta chain sequences. In a later analysis, TCR nucleotide sequences were compared against IMGT/GENE-DB human TR gene sequences so that V and J genes could be assigned. Using the TCRdist pipeline, a later analysis assigned CDR3 sequences along with most-parsimonious VDJ recombination scenarios. In a later analysis, each TCR beta chain was defined by its CDR3 amino acid sequence together with its V-gene family, and reads without a unique V-gene family were excluded. In a later analysis, approximately 590 highly shared, low-generation-probability nucleotide sequences were removed to address suspected cross-contamination and a sequencing artifact. A later analysis calculated a clonal expansion index for each public chain from normalized within-repertoire ranks of inferred template counts. In a later analysis, generation probabilities were computed using a VDJ recombination model fitted to out-of-frame rearrangements, and the results were checked against IGoR. A later analysis scored TCR-TCR, TCR-HLA and TCR-CMV co-occurrence with hypergeometric tests, applying a repertoire-size bias correction to TCR pairs. To estimate false discovery rates, a later analysis permuted the HLA or CMV assignments 20 times. In a later analysis, co-occurring TCRs were grouped with DBSCAN, and TCRdist sequence similarity was added when clustering was performed within HLA-allele-positive subsets. Co-occurrence clustering excluded repertoires with fewer than 30,000 or more than 120,000 public chains, plus five with anomalous nucleotide sharing. Not all clones reach the TCRdb copy of this immuneACCESS table, which keeps in-frame sequences only. Checked studies attribute under half of the gap to unresolved V genes and leave the rest unexplained. That table is the source of V, J and clone size, and D and trimming were worked out from the DNA. The sample includes roughly 150,000 clones, with approximately 80% observed a single time. The ten biggest clones cover approximately 1.2% of the sample.

Results and caveats for the whole study, not just this receptor: The study gave a list of some 150 TCR beta chains associated with cytomegalovirus. Because counts were too low, fewer than 20 rarely observed V segments, including chromosome 9 orphons, were excluded from the earlier analysis of 587 of the donors. Compared with equally common non-associated chains, HLA-associated TCR beta chains in a later analysis were more clonally expanded and had lower generation probabilities. According to a later analysis, TCR association rates differed among HLA loci, with DRB1 alleles showing the most associated TCRs and HLA-C alleles showing the fewest. In an earlier analysis of more than 450 of the donors, most TCR beta V segments were observed in productive rearrangements about 90% or about 30% of the time, broadly matching IMGT annotations. This cohort had only TCR beta chains sequenced, and the lack of alpha or paired-chain data limited which features could be detected. In a later analysis, most CMV-associated TCR beta chains were found to appear HLA-restricted, with HLA associations seemingly driven largely by CMV exposure. A further reported finding was that TCR beta sequences accurately predicted the HLA-A and HLA-B alleles for most subjects in the first cohort. A cluster of highly shared sequence variants was judged likely to be a technical artifact of the sequencing pipeline. The classifier was reported to diagnose cytomegalovirus status with high specificity and sensitivity in both the original cohort and the validation cohort. A later analysis associated 15,000 or so TCR beta sequences with specific HLA alleles at a false discovery rate of 0.05. Roughly uniform sequencing depth across donors was assumed in presence/absence analyses, although this assumption may not hold. According to a later genetic analysis, donors in an Asian-associated ancestry cluster had fewer N-insertions in productive TCRs than the approximately 650-donor mean. A few of the identified cytomegalovirus-associated TCR beta chains were confirmed in vitro to be specific for cytomegalovirus antigens. Assigning TCR associations to individual alleles was difficult when HLA alleles, especially DR and DQ, strongly co-occurred. HLA typing was unavailable for some donors at each locus, so association tests used only the typed subset. A later genetic analysis associated a missense DCLRE1C variant with V-gene and J-gene trimming of TCR beta chains, and an independent cohort replicated the association. Linkage disequilibrium might explain the correlated functional status among segregating V segments, but an unknown experimental factor could not be excluded. For the cohort, immune exposure information was limited to CMV serostatus. Several of the top co-occurrence clusters appeared to be linked to parvovirus B19, influenza, CMV and Epstein-Barr virus, according to a later analysis. Most TCR sequences were seen in very few donors, while some public TCRs were found in many individuals. Because the 87-base-pair reads could not distinguish some IMGT-functional V segments, including TRBV6-2 and TRBV6-3, those segments were excluded. It was suggested by the authors that the approach could potentially be generalized to other disease states and immunological phenotypes.

As to this clone: Its antigen is not yet known. Base qualities were left out, and no much larger clone turns up one base away.

The cohort consisted of 650 to 850 healthy bone marrow donors. At the time of sampling, every cohort member was nominally healthy, though immune exposures that went unrecorded were likely present. The donor was CMV seronegative and was included in the group of a few hundred seronegative cohort members. Every donor gave a peripheral blood sample, and the peripheral blood mononuclear cells from that sample were used for TCR beta sequencing. Genomic DNA extraction from the blood cell samples was performed with the Qiagen DNeasy Blood Extraction Kit. Per the germline V gene (reference sequence), LNHNV is the CDR1 and YYDKDF is the CDR2. Measured from the cysteine to the phenylalanine, the CDR3 is 13 residues long. The retained sequence is limited to the CDR3, 39 bases, with the frame set at the first base. Trimming at the junction amounts to 1 base on V and 3 bases on J, and the germline ends lie 4 bases apart.

Sequencing was performed on PBMCs. The receptor's source is a boy aged 2 to 10 in good health and CMV-seronegative. This chain is built from TRBV15 and TRBJ2-1; the D gene is not confidently resolved. The CDR3 region: CATSRGDYNEQFF. The bases are TGTGCCACCAGCAGAGGAGACTACAATGAGCAGTTCTTC.